This record covers a single T cell receptor beta chain. These data belong to a study of blood T cell repertoires in COVID-19. Looking at the study overall: COVID-19 samples, acute and convalescent, were from the United States, Italy and Spain. Sample material is recorded as cDNA or gDNA derived from T cells, B-cell-depleted T cells, or PBMCs.

CDR1 SGHTA and CDR2 FQGNSA come from the germline V gene. This CDR3 contains 13 residues. V lost 3 bases and J lost 0, with 6 bases in between. Per the authors' pipeline: Reference gene primer amplification yielded estimated nucleated cell counts. The method was immunoSEQ multiplex PCR; TCRdb's version includes in-frame clones alone and lacks a portion of them. V, J and clone size are taken as reported in that table, and D and trimming were inferred from the DNA itself. Of about 160,000 clones listed, over 70% are singletons. The receptor was isolated from a woman of 80 years or more with active or convalescent COVID-19. Sample: peripheral blood. This chain uses TRBV7-2 with TRBJ2-7; tentatively, D is TRBD2 (6 bases). The CDR3 protein is CASSFGGSYEQYF. The CDR3 DNA follows: TGTGCCAGCAGCTTCGGGGGCTCCTACGAGCAGTACTTC.